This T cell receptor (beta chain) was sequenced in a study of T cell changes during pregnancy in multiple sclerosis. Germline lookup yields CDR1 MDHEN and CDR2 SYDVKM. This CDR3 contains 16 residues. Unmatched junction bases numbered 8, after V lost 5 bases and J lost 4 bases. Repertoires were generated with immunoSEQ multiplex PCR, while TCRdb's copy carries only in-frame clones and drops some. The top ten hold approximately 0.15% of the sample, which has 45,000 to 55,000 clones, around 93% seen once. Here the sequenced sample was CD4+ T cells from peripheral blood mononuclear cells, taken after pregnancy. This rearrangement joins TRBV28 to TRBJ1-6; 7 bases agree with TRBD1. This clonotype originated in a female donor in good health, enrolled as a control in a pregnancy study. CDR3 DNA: TGTGCCAGCAGTCATACCGGGACAGCATATAATTCACCCCTCCACTTT. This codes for CASSHTGTAYNSPLHF.